A selection of T cell receptor beta chains follows, all from one sample in a study of cytomegalovirus exposure and HLA in healthy donors. Some clones are missing from TCRdb's copy, which holds only in-frame ones; the method was immunoSEQ multiplex PCR. The sample lists fewer than 200,000 clones; approximately 77% were seen once. Material for sequencing was PBMCs. These receptors all stem from a man aged 35 to 55 in good health and CMV-seropositive. Both conserved end residues are part of each CDR3. Part of the rows lack a size; the others show once, few, many or a class for expanded clones.

v_call: TRBV4-1
j_call: TRBJ2-1
clone_size: few
cdr3_aa: CASSQAASIHNEQFF

v_call: TRBV7-2
j_call: TRBJ2-2
clone_size: NA
cdr3_aa: CASRKTSANTGELFF

v_call: TRBV1
j_call: TRBJ2-7
clone_size: NA
cdr3_aa: CTSSQDGDTNLSYEQYF

v_call: TRBV10-3
j_call: TRBJ2-3
clone_size: NA
cdr3_aa: CAISDSPLASDSTSTDTQYF

v_call: TRBV12-5
j_call: TRBJ1-1
clone_size: few
cdr3_aa: CASFRGATEAFF

v_call: TRBV6-6
j_call: TRBJ2-5
clone_size: few
cdr3_aa: CASSYRGGEETQYF

v_call: TRBV7-9
j_call: TRBJ2-1
clone_size: NA
cdr3_aa: CASSLGDSREQFF

v_call: TRBV11-2
j_call: TRBJ2-7
clone_size: NA
cdr3_aa: CASSSNYEQYF

v_call: TRBV29-1
j_call: TRBJ2-1
clone_size: NA
cdr3_aa: CSVDRTSGSNEQFF

v_call: TRBV6-1
j_call: TRBJ2-7
clone_size: NA
cdr3_aa: CASSEEGARTFPRVEQYF

v_call: TRBV6-6
j_call: TRBJ2-2
clone_size: NA
cdr3_aa: CASRQGYTGELFF

v_call: TRBV7-9
j_call: TRBJ2-7
clone_size: NA
cdr3_aa: CASSFYGTGSSYEQYF

v_call: TRBV10-3
j_call: TRBJ1-1
clone_size: NA
cdr3_aa: CAISPGGADTEAFF

v_call: TRBV19
j_call: TRBJ2-1
clone_size: NA
cdr3_aa: CASSKTGTSGRAVGNEQFF

v_call: TRBV5-1
j_call: TRBJ2-2
clone_size: NA
cdr3_aa: CASSLVGLASSANTGELFF

v_call: TRBV7-9
j_call: TRBJ1-2
clone_size: NA
cdr3_aa: CASGGESDYGYTF

v_call: TRBV18
j_call: TRBJ2-7
clone_size: NA
cdr3_aa: CASSPRSGSPYEQYF

v_call: TRBV19
j_call: TRBJ2-1
clone_size: NA
cdr3_aa: CASSLEGLAQQFF

v_call: TRBV11-2
j_call: TRBJ1-2
clone_size: few
cdr3_aa: CASSLVFEDGYTF

v_call: TRBV19
j_call: TRBJ2-1
clone_size: NA
cdr3_aa: CASSSQGLSYNEQFF

v_call: TRBV10-3
j_call: TRBJ2-7
clone_size: once
cdr3_aa: CAIRTSGGSYEQYF

v_call: TRBV29-1
j_call: TRBJ2-3
clone_size: NA
cdr3_aa: CSGAQGQGTDTQYF

v_call: TRBV11-1
j_call: TRBJ2-1
clone_size: few
cdr3_aa: CASTRHGGGYNEQFF

v_call: TRBV18
j_call: TRBJ2-5
clone_size: NA
cdr3_aa: CASSLARGQETQYF

v_call: TRBV7-2
j_call: TRBJ2-1
clone_size: NA
cdr3_aa: CASSLKAGGSYNEQFF

v_call: TRBV4-1
j_call: TRBJ2-7
clone_size: NA
cdr3_aa: CASSPRGTGEAYEQYF

v_call: TRBV27
j_call: TRBJ2-7
clone_size: NA
cdr3_aa: CASSLAYGTSSYEQYF

v_call: TRBV19
j_call: TRBJ1-5
clone_size: NA
cdr3_aa: CASSSTQGQPQHF

v_call: TRBV5-5
j_call: TRBJ1-2
clone_size: NA
cdr3_aa: CASSLRDRGEANYGYTF

v_call: TRBV2
j_call: TRBJ1-5
clone_size: NA
cdr3_aa: CASSESSGDQPQHF